The table lists the clone carrying this T cell receptor beta chain with a few counts. The data stem from a study of cytomegalovirus exposure and HLA in healthy donors. Germline V lookup: CDR1 ENHRY, CDR2 SYGVKD. V was clipped by 6 bases and J by 8 bases, with 13 bases between them. This CDR3 spans 12 amino acids. Primers: 60 Vbeta forward and 13 Jbeta reverse. Libraries were prepared by immunoSEQ multiplex PCR; TCRdb keeps only in-frame clonotypes and omits some of them. The profile covers approximately 150,000 clones, with approximately 80% appearing a single time and 4.3% taken by the ten largest. The chain carries TRBV10-3 and TRBJ1-2; D gene uncertain. This TCR was sampled from a middle-aged man in good health and CMV-seronegative. Sequenced sample: PBMCs. The CDR3 sequence is CAIRRGPIGYTF. The CDR3 DNA sequence: TGTGCCATCAGGCGGGGTCCTATCGGCTACACCTTC.